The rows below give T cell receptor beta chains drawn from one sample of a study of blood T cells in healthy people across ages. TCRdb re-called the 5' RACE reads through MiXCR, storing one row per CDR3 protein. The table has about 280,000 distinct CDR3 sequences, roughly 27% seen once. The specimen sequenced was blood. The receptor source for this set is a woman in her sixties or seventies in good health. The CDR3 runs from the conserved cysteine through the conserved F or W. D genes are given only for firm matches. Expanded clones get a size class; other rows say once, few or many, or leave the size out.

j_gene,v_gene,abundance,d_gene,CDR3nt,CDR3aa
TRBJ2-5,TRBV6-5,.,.,TGTGCCCATCTGGCTCCCGAGGGGGAGACCCAGTACTTC,CAHLAPEGETQYF
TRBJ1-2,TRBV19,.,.,TGTGCCAGTAGTATAGGACCGCAGTGGGGCTATGGCTACACCTTC,CASSIGPQWGYGYTF
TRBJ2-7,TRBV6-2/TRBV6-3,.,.,TGTGCCAGCAGCTCCGGACTTAAAGCACACTCCTACGAGCAGTACTTC,CASSSGLKAHSYEQYF
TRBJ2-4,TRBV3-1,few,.,TGTGCCAGCAGCCAAGGAAATATGGGCACAGGGAAGCAGTACTTC,CASSQGNMGTGKQYF
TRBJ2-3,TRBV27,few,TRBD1,TGTGCCAGCTCGCCGTTGGACAGGGCGAGAGATACGCAGTATTTT,CASSPLDRARDTQYF
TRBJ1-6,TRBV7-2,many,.,TGTGCCAGCAGCTTACAGGGGCAAAAGGATTCACCCCTCCACTTT,CASSLQGQKDSPLHF
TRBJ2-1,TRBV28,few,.,TGTGCCAGCAGTTTAACCGGGTCGGAGCTAACGAATGAGCAGTTCTTC,CASSLTGSELTNEQFF
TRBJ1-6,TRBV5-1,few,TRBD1,TGCGCCAGCAGCACCGGGACAGGAGGTTCACCCCTCCACTTT,CASSTGTGGSPLHF
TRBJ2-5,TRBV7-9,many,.,TGTGCCAGCAGCTTAGCGATAATGGTGACAGAGTCCCAAGAGACCCAGTACTTC,CASSLAIMVTESQETQYF
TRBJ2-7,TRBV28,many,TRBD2,TGTGCCAGCATACCAGGTCCCTCGGAGCTAGCGGGAGATCGTATTCCTCCCAGCTCCTACGAGCAGTACTTC,CASIPGPSELAGDRIPPSSYEQYF
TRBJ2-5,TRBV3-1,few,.,TGTGCCAGCAGCCAAACTAACTACGAGCAGTGCTTC,CASSQTNYEQCF
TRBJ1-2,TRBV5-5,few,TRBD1,TGTGCCAGCAGCCCGCGGGACAGGGTACATGGCTACACCTTC,CASSPRDRVHGYTF
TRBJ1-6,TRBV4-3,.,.,TGCGCCAGCAGCCAAGATCATGGTCTCCTCAATTCACCCCTCCACTTT,CASSQDHGLLNSPLHF
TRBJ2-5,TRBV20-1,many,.,TGCAGTGCTCTAGGGGGGGGGGAGGTGGCCCAGTACTTC,CSALGGGEVAQYF
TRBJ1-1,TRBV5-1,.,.,TGCGCCAGCAGCACAAATCCGGGGAACACTGAAGCTTTCTTT,CASSTNPGNTEAFF
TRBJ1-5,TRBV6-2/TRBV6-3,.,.,TGTGCCAGCAGGCAGTTATATAGCAATCAGCCCCAGCATTTT,CASRQLYSNQPQHF
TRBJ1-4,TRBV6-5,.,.,TGTGCCAGCAGTTCTCCTGGGAATAATGAAAAACTGTTTTTT,CASSSPGNNEKLFF
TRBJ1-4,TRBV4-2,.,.,TGTGCCAGCAGCCAAGAGTCGACTACGCAGCGTCAAAAACTGTTTTTT,CASSQESTTQRQKLFF
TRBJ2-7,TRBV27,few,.,TGTGCCAGCACCTACATTAGGGTCGAGCAGTACTTC,CASTYIRVEQYF
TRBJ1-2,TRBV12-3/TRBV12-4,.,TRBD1,TGTGCCAGCAGTTCAGGACAGGGACCCTACACCTTC,CASSSGQGPYTF